This section outlines one TCR beta chain sequence together with its context. Its antigen is not known. TCRdb's table, derived via immunoSEQ multiplex PCR, lists solely in-frame clones and lacks some. The sample records approximately 12,000 clones, around 88% being singletons. The data derive from a study of T cells in localized non-small cell lung cancer. The study, taken as a whole, reports: Adjacent uninvolved lung had the highest clonality, suggesting focused antigen responses. Sequencing covered just one tumor region, so heterogeneity cannot be ruled out. Adjacent lung tissue had a median about 58 of the top 100 clones found in the tumor. A higher density of T cells in blood coincided with extended overall survival.

With V trimmed by 6 bases and J by 6 bases, 8 bases remained unmatched. In germline, CDR1 is SNHLY, CDR2 FYNNEI. The CDR3 runs to 16 residues. The sequences come from peripheral blood, collected before any cancer treatment. This clonotype originated in a male donor older than 55 with stage I lung adenocarcinoma. The chain carries TRBV2 and TRBJ2-2, with 12 positions matching TRBD2. The CDR3 region is CASSPKASGRAGELFF. The CDR3 DNA follows: TGTGCCAGCAGCCCAAAGGCTAGCGGGAGGGCCGGGGAGCTGTTTTTT.